What follows describes a single T cell receptor (beta chain). Its antigen is currently unknown. This sample stems from a study of post-analysis software for immune sequencing data. Trimming shortened V by 3 bases and J by 1 base, and 12 bases separated the two germline ends. Germline CDR1 is DFQATT and CDR2 is SNEGSKA (reference sequence). The CDR3 totals 14 residues. Findings and limits, study-wide: In patients, TRBV5-6, TRBV5-1 and TRBV20-1 belonged to five or six TRBV segments found more frequently than in controls. Compared with controls, patients showed significantly lower normalized Chao1 diversity.

Every TCR beta cDNA library bore unique molecular identifiers. TCRdb re-derived calls from the PCR reads in MiXCR, one entry per CDR3 protein. The sample shows hundreds of thousands of distinct CDR3 sequences, 44% of them seen only once. The rearrangement joins TRBV20-1 to TRBJ2-5, with D perhaps matching TRBD2 (5 bases). This sequence was found in a girl between 5 and 17 years old with multiple sclerosis. Sequencing used blood. The CDR3: CSASRRESQETQYF. In nucleotides, the CDR3 is TGCAGTGCTAGCCGACGGGAATCCCAAGAGACCCAGTACTTC.